The 10 T cell receptor beta chains presented below share a single source sample, sequenced in a study of cytomegalovirus exposure and HLA in healthy donors (dated by TCRdb to about 2017). Receptors were amplified or captured by the immunoSEQ multiplex PCR assay. For the multiplex PCR, a mixture combining 60 forward primers for TCR Vbeta segments and 13 reverse primers for TCR Jbeta segments was used. TCRdb obtained this table from immuneACCESS and retained in-frame rearrangements with V and J assigned. These tables miss some clones; where compared with another copy, unresolved V genes account for less than half of the shortfall, and the remainder is unexplained. This sample gives 150,000 to 200,000 clones in total; around 75% of them show up just once. The top ten constitute 1.9% of the sample. The sample consisted of PBMCs. All receptors derive from a human donor in good health.

The V call is TRBV9, the J call TRBJ1-1, with 7 bases matching TRBD1. This CDR3 is 14 amino acids long. CDR1 is SGDLS and CDR2 is YYNGEE in the germline V gene. V shed 3 bases, J shed 6 bases, and the junction held 8 bases outside the gene matches. The CDR3 DNA reads as TGTGCCAGCAGCGCGTCCAGGGGGAGCGCTGAAGCTTTCTTT. Amino acid sequence: CASSASRGSAEAFF.

This chain joins TRBV10-3 and TRBJ2-7; 7 nucleotides agree with TRBD1. Germline V gene lookup returns CDR1 ENHRY and CDR2 SYGVKD. This CDR3 is 15 amino acids long. With V trimmed by 2 bases and J by 2 bases, 6 bases remained unmatched. The CDR3 reads CAISELGTAAYEQYF. The CDR3 DNA is TGTGCCATCAGTGAGCTGGGGACAGCAGCCTACGAGCAGTACTTC.

V gene TRBV10-3 combines with J gene TRBJ2-1; 9 bases fit TRBD1. This CDR3 has 15 amino acids. The ends lost 6 bases at V and 8 bases at J; junction bases unmatched: 11. Per germline, CDR1 ENHRY and CDR2 SYGVKD. The CDR3 protein is CAIRGGQGVADEQFF. Written as DNA, the CDR3 is TGTGCCATCAGGGGGGGACAGGGAGTAGCCGATGAGCAGTTCTTC.

The count of this clone is one. This chain links TRBV5-6 with TRBJ1-4, with 8 bases lining up with TRBD1. This CDR3 is 16 amino acids long. Germline V CDR1 and CDR2: SGHDT, YYEEEE. With V trimmed by 4 bases and J by 3 bases, 8 bases remained unmatched. This CDR3 reads CASSKTGELANEKLFF. The CDR3 DNA sequence: TGTGCCAGCAGCAAGACAGGGGAGCTTGCTAATGAAAAACTGTTTTTT.

This clone was seen a few times. The J gene is TRBJ2-7, the V gene TRBV27; the D gene is possibly TRBD1 (6 bases). Per germline, CDR1 MNHEY and CDR2 SMNVEV (reference sequence). Between the trimmed V and J ends, which lost 2 bases and 3 bases, there was a span of 11 bases. CDR3 length equals 14 residues. The CDR3 loop reads CASSLTVGGYEQYF. CDR3 nucleotides: TGTGCCAGCAGTTTAACCGTAGGGGGCTACGAGCAGTACTTC.

V and J are TRBV9 and TRBJ1-2, with 8 bases matching TRBD1. V shed 2 bases and J 5 bases; nucleotides not matched to a gene: 11. The CDR3 is made up of 16 amino acids. Germline V gene sequence: CDR1 SGDLS, CDR2 YYNGEE. The CDR3 region is CASSVSDRGIRYGYTF. Here the CDR3 DNA reads TGTGCCAGCAGCGTCTCCGACAGGGGTATAAGATATGGCTACACCTTC.

This sequence joins TRBV6-5 and TRBJ2-7; D is perhaps TRBD2 (5 bases). The CDR3 is 14 amino acids. Trimming removed 10 bases at V and 2 bases at J, with 18 bases between. CDR1 and CDR2 (germline): MNHEY, SVGAGI. The CDR3 sequence is CATGRVPETYEQYF. The CDR3 nucleotides read TGTGCCACCGGGCGGGTCCCTGAAACCTACGAGCAGTACTTC.

V and J are TRBV6-6 and TRBJ1-4; possibly TRBD1 for D (6 bases). V shed 5 bases and J shed 6 bases, with 16 bases lying between them. This CDR3 spans 15 amino acids. CDR1 and CDR2 (germline): MNHNY, SVGAGI (reference sequence). CDR3 amino acids: CASSNTRGRDEKLFF. CDR3 sequence (DNA): TGTGCCAGCAGTAATACGCGGGGGCGCGATGAAAAACTGTTTTTT.

V usage is TRBV7-9 and J usage is TRBJ1-1, with D unresolved. V shed 1 base and J shed 0 bases, with 6 bases lying between them. Germline CDR1 and CDR2: SEHNR and FQNEAQ (reference sequence). The CDR3 has 14 amino acids. The CDR3 DNA sequence: TGTGCCAGCAGCTTAGGCGTGGTGAACACTGAAGCTTTCTTT. Protein sequence: CASSLGVVNTEAFF.

This clone was counted a few times. The chain's CDR3 is CASRATGNTEAFF. The CDR3 DNA reads as TGCGCCAGCAGGGCGACAGGGAACACTGAAGCTTTCTTT. The chain has TRBV5-1 and TRBJ1-1, with D maybe TRBD1 (6 bases). This CDR3 spans 13 amino acids. V lost 5 bases and J lost 1, with 9 bases in between. The germline CDR1 and CDR2 sequences are SGHRS and YFSETQ.